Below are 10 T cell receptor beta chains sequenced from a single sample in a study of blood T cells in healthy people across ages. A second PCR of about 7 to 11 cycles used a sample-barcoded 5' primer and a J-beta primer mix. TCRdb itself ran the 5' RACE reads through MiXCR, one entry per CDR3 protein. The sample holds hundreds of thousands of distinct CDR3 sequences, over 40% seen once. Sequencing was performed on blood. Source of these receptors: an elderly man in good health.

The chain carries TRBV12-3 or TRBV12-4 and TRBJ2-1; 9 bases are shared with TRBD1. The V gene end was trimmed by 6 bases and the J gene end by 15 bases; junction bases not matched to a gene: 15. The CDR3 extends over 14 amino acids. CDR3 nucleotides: TGTGCCAGCAGCCCTACAGGGGGCGTCACGCAAGGGTTCTTC. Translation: CASSPTGGVTQGFF.

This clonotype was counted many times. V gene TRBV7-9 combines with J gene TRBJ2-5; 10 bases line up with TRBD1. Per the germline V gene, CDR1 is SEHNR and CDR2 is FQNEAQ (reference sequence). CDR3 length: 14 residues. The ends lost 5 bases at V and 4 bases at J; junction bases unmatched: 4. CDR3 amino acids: CASSTRTGGETQYF. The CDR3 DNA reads TGTGCCAGCAGCACACGGACAGGGGGAGAGACCCAGTACTTC. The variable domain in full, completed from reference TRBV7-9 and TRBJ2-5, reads DTGVSQNPRHKITKRGQNVTFRCDPISEHNRLYWYRQTLGQGPEFLTYFQNEAQLEKSRLLSDRFSAERPKGSFSTLEIQRTEQGDSAMYLCASSTRTGGETQYFGPGTRLLVL.

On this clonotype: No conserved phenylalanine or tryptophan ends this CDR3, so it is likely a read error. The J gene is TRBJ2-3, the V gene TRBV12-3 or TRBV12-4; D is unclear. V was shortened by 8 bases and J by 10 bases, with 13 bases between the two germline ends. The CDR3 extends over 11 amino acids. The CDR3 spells CASARASAQYS. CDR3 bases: TGTGCCAGCGCTAGGGCAAGTGCGCAGTATTCT.

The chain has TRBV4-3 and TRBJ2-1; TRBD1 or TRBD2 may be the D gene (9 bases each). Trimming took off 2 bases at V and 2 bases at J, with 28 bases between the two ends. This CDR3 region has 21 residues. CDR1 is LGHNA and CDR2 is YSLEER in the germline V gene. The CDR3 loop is CASSQPRDRAVSSGTYNEQFF. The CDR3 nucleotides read TGCGCCAGCAGCCAACCTCGGGACAGGGCCGTGTCTAGCGGGACCTACAATGAGCAGTTCTTC.

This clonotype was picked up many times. For the CDR3, the DNA is TGTGCCAGCGGGGATACCTACGAGCAGTACTTC. This sequence encodes CASGDTYEQYF. The V gene is TRBV7-9, the J gene TRBJ2-7, with D unresolved. This CDR3 comprises 11 residues. Looked up from germline, CDR1 is SEHNR and CDR2 is FQNEAQ (reference sequence). V was shortened by 8 bases and J by 2 bases, with 7 bases between the two germline ends.

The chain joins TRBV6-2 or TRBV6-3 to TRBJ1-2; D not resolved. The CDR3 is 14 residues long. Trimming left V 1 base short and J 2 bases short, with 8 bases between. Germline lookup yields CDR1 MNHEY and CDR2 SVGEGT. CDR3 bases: TGTGCCAGCAGTTACTTCTCGGGGAACTATGGCTACACCTTC. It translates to CASSYFSGNYGYTF.

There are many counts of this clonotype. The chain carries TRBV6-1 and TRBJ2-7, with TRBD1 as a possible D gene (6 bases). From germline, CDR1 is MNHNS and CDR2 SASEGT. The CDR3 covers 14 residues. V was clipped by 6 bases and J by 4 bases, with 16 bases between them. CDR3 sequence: CASRISRGSYEQYF. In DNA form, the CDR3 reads TGTGCCAGCAGGATATCCAGGGGATCTTACGAGCAGTACTTC.

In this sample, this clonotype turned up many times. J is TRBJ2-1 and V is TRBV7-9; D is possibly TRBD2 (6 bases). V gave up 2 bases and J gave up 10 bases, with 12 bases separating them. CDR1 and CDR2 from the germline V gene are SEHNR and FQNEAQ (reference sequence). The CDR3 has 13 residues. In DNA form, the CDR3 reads TGTGCCAGCAGCTTACTCTTTGGAGGGGAGCAGTTCTTC. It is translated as CASSLLFGGEQFF.

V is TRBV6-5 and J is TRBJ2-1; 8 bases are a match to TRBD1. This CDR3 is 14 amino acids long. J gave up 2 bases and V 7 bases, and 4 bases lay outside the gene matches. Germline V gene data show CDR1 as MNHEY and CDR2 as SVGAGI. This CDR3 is CASTPGQAYNEQFF. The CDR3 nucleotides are TGTGCCAGCACCCCGGGACAGGCCTACAATGAGCAGTTCTTC.

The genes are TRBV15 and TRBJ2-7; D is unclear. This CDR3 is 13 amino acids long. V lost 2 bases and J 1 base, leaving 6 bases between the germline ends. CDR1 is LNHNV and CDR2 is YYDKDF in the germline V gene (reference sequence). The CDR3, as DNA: TGTGCCACCAGCAGATCCCCATCCTACGAGCAGTACTTC. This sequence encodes CATSRSPSYEQYF.